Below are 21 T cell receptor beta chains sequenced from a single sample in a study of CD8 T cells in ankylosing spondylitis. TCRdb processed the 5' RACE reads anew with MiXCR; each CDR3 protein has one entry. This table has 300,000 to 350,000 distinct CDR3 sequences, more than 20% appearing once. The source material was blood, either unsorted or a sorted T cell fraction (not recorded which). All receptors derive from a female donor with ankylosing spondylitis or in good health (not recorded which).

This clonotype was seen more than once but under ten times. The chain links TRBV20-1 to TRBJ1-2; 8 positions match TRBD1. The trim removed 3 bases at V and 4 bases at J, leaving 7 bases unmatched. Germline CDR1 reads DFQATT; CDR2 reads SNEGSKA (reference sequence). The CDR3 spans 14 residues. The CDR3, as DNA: TGCAGTGCTAGCGGACAGGGCCGACGCTATGGCTACACCTTC. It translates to CSASGQGRRYGYTF.

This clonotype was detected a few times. The CDR3 sequence is CASSYSQLLSGANVLTF. Here the CDR3 DNA reads TGTGCCAGCAGTTACAGCCAACTCCTCTCTGGGGCCAACGTCCTGACTTTC. The chain combines TRBV6-5 with TRBJ2-6; the D is unclear. This CDR3 is 17 amino acids long. The germline V gene encodes CDR1 MNHEY and CDR2 SVGAGI. V was trimmed by 2 bases and J by 0 bases, leaving 11 bases between them.

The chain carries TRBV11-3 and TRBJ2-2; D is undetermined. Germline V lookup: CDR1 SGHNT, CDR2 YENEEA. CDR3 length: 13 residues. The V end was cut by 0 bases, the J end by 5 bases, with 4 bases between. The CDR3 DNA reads TGTGCCAGCAGCTTAGAGGGAACCGGGGAGCTGTTTTTT. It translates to CASSLEGTGELFF.

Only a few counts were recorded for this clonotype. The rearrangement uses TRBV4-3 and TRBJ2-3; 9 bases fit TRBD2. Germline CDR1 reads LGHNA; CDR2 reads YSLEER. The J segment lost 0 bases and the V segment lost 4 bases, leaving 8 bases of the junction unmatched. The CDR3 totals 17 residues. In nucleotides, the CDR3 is TGCGCCAGCAGCCTTTCACCTACTAGCGGGAGCACAGATACGCAGTATTTT. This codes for CASSLSPTSGSTDTQYF.

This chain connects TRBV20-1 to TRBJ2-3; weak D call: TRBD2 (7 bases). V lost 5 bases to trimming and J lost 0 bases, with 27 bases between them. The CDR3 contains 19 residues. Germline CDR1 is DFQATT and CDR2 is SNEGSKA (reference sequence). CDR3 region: CSARGGGGSPQLSTDTQYF. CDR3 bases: TGCAGTGCTCGAGGGGGGGGCGGGAGCCCTCAACTTAGCACAGATACGCAGTATTTT.

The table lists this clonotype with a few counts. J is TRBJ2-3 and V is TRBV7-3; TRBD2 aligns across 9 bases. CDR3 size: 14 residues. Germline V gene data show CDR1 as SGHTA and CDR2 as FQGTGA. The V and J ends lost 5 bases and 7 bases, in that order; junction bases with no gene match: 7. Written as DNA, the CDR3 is TGTGCCAGCAGCCCCGGGACTAGCATACATACGCAGTATTTT. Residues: CASSPGTSIHTQYF.

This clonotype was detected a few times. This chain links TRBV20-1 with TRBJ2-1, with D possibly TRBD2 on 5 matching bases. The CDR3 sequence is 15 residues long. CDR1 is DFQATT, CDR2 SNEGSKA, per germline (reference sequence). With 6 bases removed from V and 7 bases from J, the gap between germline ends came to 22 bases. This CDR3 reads CSAPRAAVFGNEQFF. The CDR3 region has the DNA TGCAGTGCCCCTCGGGCAGCGGTCTTCGGAAATGAGCAGTTCTTC.

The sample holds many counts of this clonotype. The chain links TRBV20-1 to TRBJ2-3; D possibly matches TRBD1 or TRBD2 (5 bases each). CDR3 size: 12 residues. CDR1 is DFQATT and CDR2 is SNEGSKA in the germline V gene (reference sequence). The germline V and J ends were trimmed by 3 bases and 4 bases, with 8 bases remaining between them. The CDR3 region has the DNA TGCAGTGCTAGGGGACCCTCAGATACGCAGTATTTT. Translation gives CSARGPSDTQYF.

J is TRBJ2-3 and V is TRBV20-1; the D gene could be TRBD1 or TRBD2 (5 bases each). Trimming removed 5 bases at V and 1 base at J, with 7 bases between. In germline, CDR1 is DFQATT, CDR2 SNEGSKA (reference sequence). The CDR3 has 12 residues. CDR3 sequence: CSAGTRTDTQYF. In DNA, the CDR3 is TGCAGTGCTGGGACCCGCACAGATACGCAGTATTTT.

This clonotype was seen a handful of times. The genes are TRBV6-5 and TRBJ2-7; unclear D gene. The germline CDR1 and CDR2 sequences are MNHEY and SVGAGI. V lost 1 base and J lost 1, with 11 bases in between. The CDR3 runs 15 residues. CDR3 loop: CASSYYPGGSYEQYF. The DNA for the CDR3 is TGTGCCAGCAGTTACTACCCCGGCGGATCCTACGAGCAGTACTTC.

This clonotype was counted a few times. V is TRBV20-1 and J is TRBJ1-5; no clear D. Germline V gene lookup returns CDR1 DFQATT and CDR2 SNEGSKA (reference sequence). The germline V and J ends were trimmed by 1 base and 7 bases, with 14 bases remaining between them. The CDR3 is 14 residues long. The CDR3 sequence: CSARGPRKGQPQHF. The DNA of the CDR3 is TGCAGTGCTAGAGGCCCAAGAAAGGGACAGCCCCAGCATTTT.

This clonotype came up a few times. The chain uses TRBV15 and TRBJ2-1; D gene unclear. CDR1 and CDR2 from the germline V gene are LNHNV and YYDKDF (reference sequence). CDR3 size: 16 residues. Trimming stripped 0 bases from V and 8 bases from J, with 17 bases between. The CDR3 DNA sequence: TGTGCCACCAGCAGAGATGGAAGCACCCAAGGTGATGAGCAGTTCTTC. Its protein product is CATSRDGSTQGDEQFF.

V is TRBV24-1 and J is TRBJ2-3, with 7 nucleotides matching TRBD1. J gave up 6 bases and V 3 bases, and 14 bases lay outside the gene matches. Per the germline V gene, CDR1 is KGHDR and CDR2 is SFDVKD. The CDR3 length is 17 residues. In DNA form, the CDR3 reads TGTGCCACCAGTGATGCCACAGGGGACCCGCATAATGATACGCAGTATTTT. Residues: CATSDATGDPHNDTQYF.

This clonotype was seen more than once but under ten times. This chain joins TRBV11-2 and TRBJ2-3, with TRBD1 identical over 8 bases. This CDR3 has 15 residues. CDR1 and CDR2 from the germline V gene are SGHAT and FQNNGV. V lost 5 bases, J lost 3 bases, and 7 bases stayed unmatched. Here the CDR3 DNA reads TGTGCCAGCAGCCCAAGACAGGGGTGGACAGATACGCAGTATTTT. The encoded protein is CASSPRQGWTDTQYF.

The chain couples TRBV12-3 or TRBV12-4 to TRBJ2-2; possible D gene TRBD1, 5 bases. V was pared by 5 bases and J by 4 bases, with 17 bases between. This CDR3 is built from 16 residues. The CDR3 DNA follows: TGTGCCAGCAGTACTGGAACAGGAGTAGTCACCGGGGAGCTGTTTTTT. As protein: CASSTGTGVVTGELFF.

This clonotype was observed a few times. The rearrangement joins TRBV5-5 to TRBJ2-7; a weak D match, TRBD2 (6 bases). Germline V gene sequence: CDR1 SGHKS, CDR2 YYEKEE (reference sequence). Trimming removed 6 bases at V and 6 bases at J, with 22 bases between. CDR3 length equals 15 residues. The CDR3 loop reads CASTPLGIAEGEQYF. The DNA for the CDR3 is TGTGCCAGCACCCCTCTTGGGATAGCGGAGGGCGAGCAGTACTTC.

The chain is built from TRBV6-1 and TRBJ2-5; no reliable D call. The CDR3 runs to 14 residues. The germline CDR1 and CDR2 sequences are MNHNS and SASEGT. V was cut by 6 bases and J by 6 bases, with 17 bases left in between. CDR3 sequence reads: CASRRDWQAQTQYF. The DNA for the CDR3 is TGTGCCAGCAGGAGAGATTGGCAGGCGCAGACCCAGTACTTC.

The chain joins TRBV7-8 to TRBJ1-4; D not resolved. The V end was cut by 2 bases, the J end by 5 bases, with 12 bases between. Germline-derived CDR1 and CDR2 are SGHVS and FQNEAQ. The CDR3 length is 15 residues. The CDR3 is CASSLRSGGNEKLFF. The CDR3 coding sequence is TGTGCCAGCAGCTTAAGGAGTGGAGGAAATGAAAAACTGTTTTTT.

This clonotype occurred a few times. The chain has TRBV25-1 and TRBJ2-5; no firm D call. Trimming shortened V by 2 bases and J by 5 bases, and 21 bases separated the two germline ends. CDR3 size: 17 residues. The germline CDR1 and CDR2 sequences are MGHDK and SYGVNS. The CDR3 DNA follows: TGTGCCAGCAGTGAAGGCTGGGCCGATACCGTGTCGGAGACCCAGTACTTC. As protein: CASSEGWADTVSETQYF.

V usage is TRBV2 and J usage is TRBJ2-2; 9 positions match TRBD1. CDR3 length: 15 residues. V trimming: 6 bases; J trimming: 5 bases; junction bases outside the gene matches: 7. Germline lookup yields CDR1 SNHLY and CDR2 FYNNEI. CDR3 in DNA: TGTGCCAGCAGGGGCGGGACAGGGAGGACCGGGGAGCTGTTTTTT. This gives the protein CASRGGTGRTGELFF.

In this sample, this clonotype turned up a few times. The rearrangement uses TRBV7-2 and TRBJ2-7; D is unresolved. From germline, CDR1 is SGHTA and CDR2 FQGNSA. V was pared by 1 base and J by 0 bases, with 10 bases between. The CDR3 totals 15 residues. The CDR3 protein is CASSLDPRSSYEQYF. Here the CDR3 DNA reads TGTGCCAGCAGCTTAGACCCTAGAAGCTCCTACGAGCAGTACTTC.